One T cell receptor (beta chain) is described in this entry. The CDR3 sequence is 16 residues long. Germline loops: CDR1 SEHNR, CDR2 FQNEAQ (reference sequence). Trimming removed 5 bases from V and 3 bases from J; junction bases left unmatched: 8. These data belong to a study of blood T cell repertoires in COVID-19. Study information: Researchers got acute and convalescent COVID-19 samples from the United States, Italy and Spain.

In the source study's methods: The assay estimated nucleated cells by amplifying reference gene primers. Assay used: immunoSEQ multiplex PCR; TCRdb lists only in-frame clones, some missing. Clone size and the V and J calls come from that table; the DNA yielded D and trimming. Found here are roughly 80,000 clones, around 90% of them singletons; the top ten hold roughly 5.3%. The sequenced sample consisted of peripheral blood. This sequence joins TRBV7-9 and TRBJ2-3, with 10 nucleotides matching TRBD2. This clonotype originated in a woman of 80 years or more with active or convalescent COVID-19. CDR3 sequence: CASSPSGRAETDTQYF. The CDR3 coding sequence is TGTGCCAGCAGCCCGAGCGGGAGGGCCGAGACAGATACGCAGTATTTT.